One and the same sample provided the 20 T cell receptor beta chains below, sequenced in a study of Ad26.COV2.S vaccination and SARS-CoV-2 variants. Sequencing was performed with immunoSEQ multiplex PCR; in TCRdb, only in-frame clones are kept and a portion is missing. The sample records approximately 410,000 clones, approximately 90% being singletons. The treatment was: roughly 19 received Ad26.COV2.S at low or high dose, single or two shots; about 5 received placebo; per-sample allocation not given. All samples were drawn on day 63, counting from the first vaccine or placebo injection. The material sequenced was peripheral blood, taken in a trial of Ad26.COV2.S vaccine versus placebo. Receptors originate from a person between 18 and 60 years old who received the Ad26.COV2.S COVID-19 vaccine or a placebo.

The rearrangement joins TRBV19 to TRBJ1-5, with D maybe TRBD1 (5 bases). Per germline, CDR1 LNHDA and CDR2 SQIVND (reference sequence). The germline V and J ends were trimmed by 3 bases and 7 bases, with 13 bases remaining between them. This CDR3 has 14 residues. The CDR3 region has the DNA TGTGCCAGTAGTATGAGAGGGTGGGGGCAGCCCCAGCATTTT. Its translation: CASSMRGWGQPQHF.

The V gene is TRBV25-1, the J gene TRBJ2-5; 9 nucleotides line up with TRBD2. Germline-derived CDR1 and CDR2 are MGHDK and SYGVNS. Trimming took 5 bases from V and 5 from J; bases not matched to a gene: 6. CDR3 size: 14 residues. The CDR3 bases are TGTGCCAGCAGTACCGCGGGGGGGTTGGAGACCCAGTACTTC. Translated, it gives CASSTAGGLETQYF.

The rearrangement links TRBV5-4 to TRBJ2-5; 9 bases line up with TRBD1. The CDR3 totals 17 residues. V shed 4 bases, J shed 0 bases, and the junction held 10 bases outside the gene matches. The V gene's germline CDR1 is SGHNT and CDR2 YYREEE (reference sequence). The CDR3 sequence is CASSLTGQGRYQETQYF. For the CDR3, the DNA is TGTGCCAGCAGCCTGACTGGACAGGGGCGTTACCAAGAGACCCAGTACTTC.

The chain is built from TRBV7-9 and TRBJ2-7, with D possibly TRBD2 on 5 matching bases. This CDR3 has 14 residues. Germline CDR1 is SEHNR and CDR2 is FQNEAQ (reference sequence). The ends were cut back, 5 bases at V and 4 bases at J, with 15 bases in the middle. The CDR3 loop reads CASSDPPGVYEQYF. The CDR3 region has the DNA TGTGCCAGCAGCGACCCCCCCGGGGTATACGAGCAGTACTTC.

V and J are TRBV6-5 and TRBJ1-6, with no clear D. Deletions cut 6 bases from V and 8 bases from J, with 17 bases between. The CDR3 is made up of 15 amino acids. Looked up from germline, CDR1 is MNHEY and CDR2 is SVGAGI. The CDR3 nucleotides are TGTGCCAGCAGATCCCCCTCGGGCGGCTATTCACCCCTCCACTTT. Protein product: CASRSPSGGYSPLHF.

The chain carries TRBV19 and TRBJ2-7, with 8 positions matching TRBD2. Germline V gene sequence: CDR1 LNHDA, CDR2 SQIVND (reference sequence). The CDR3 is made up of 16 amino acids. J gave up 1 base and V 1 base, and 6 bases lay outside the gene matches. DNA of the CDR3: TGTGCCAGTAGTATAGGGACAGCGGGGGCATCCTACGAGCAGTACTTC. Amino acids: CASSIGTAGASYEQYF.

The chain joins TRBV9 to TRBJ2-7, with D perhaps TRBD2 (6 bases). CDR1 SGDLS and CDR2 YYNGEE come from the germline V gene. The germline V and J ends were trimmed by 0 bases and 3 bases, with 19 bases remaining between them. The CDR3 covers 17 residues. The DNA for the CDR3 is TGTGCCAGCAGCGTAGAGAGCCGGGACTGGGGAAGCTACGAGCAGTACTTC. The encoded protein is CASSVESRDWGSYEQYF.

This clone appeared a single time. CDR3 DNA sequence: TGTGCCAGCAGTGAGTCCGTCCTCTCTGGAAACACCATATATTTT. This translates into CASSESVLSGNTIYF. The gene calls are TRBV25-1 and TRBJ1-3; no firm D call. Germline V gene sequence: CDR1 MGHDK, CDR2 SYGVNS. Trimming took 3 bases from V and 0 from J, leaving 9 bases between them. The CDR3 runs to 15 residues.

The chain uses TRBV19 and TRBJ1-3; D gene ambiguous. V was cut by 3 bases and J by 6 bases, with 12 bases left in between. This CDR3 comprises 14 residues. The germline V gene encodes CDR1 LNHDA and CDR2 SQIVND (reference sequence). The CDR3 coding sequence is TGTGCCAGTAGTATTTCCGGGAGATTAAACACCATATATTTT. Translating gives CASSISGRLNTIYF. The entire variable domain, with the rest obtained from reference TRBV19 and TRBJ1-3, is as follows: DGGITQSPKYLFRKEGQNVTLSCEQNLNHDAMYWYRQDPGQGLRLIYYSQIVNDFQKGDIAEGYSVSREKKESFPLTVTSAQKNPTAFYLCASSISGRLNTIYFGEGSWLTVV.

The CDR3 sequence is CASIGAGSHTDTQYF. The CDR3 nucleotides read TGTGCCAGCATTGGGGCGGGGTCTCACACAGATACGCAGTATTTT. The genes are TRBV6-5 and TRBJ2-3, with D possibly matching TRBD2 (6 bases). The CDR3 runs to 15 residues. CDR1 is MNHEY and CDR2 is SVGAGI in the germline V gene. With 7 bases removed from V and 2 bases from J, the gap between germline ends came to 16 bases.

The table lists this clone with a few counts. The chain has TRBV19 and TRBJ1-5; possibly TRBD1 for D (6 bases). Germline lookup yields CDR1 LNHDA and CDR2 SQIVND (reference sequence). The CDR3 consists of 15 residues. The V end was cut by 2 bases, the J end by 4 bases, with 12 bases between. DNA for the CDR3: TGTGCCAGTAGTATAATGGAAGGGGGGAATCAGCCCCAGCATTTT. Translating it yields CASSIMEGGNQPQHF.

Note on this clone: This specimen includes other DNA sequences encoding the same CDR3. V and J are TRBV6-2 or TRBV6-3 and TRBJ2-7; D perhaps matches TRBD1 (6 bases). This CDR3 has 12 residues. With 6 bases removed from V and 3 bases from J, the gap between germline ends came to 9 bases. Germline CDR1 MNHEY, CDR2 SVGEGT. The CDR3 loop reads CASSNRVYEQYF. CDR3 bases: TGTGCCAGCAGCAACAGGGTCTACGAGCAGTACTTC.

This chain uses TRBV6-5 with TRBJ1-2; 7 bases line up with TRBD1. Germline V gene lookup returns CDR1 MNHEY and CDR2 SVGAGI. Unmatched junction bases numbered 8, after V lost 6 bases and J lost 4 bases. The CDR3 covers 14 residues. For the CDR3, the DNA is TGTGCCAGCAGAGCAGGGGGGAACTTCTATGGCTACACCTTC. It encodes CASRAGGNFYGYTF.

The chain employs TRBV28 and TRBJ1-3; D uncertain. The CDR3 sequence is 14 residues long. Trimming took off 7 bases at V and 2 bases at J, with 12 bases between the two ends. The germline CDR1 and CDR2 sequences are MDHEN and SYDVKM. DNA for the CDR3: TGTGCCAGCAACGGAGGAGGCGCTGGAAACACCATATATTTT. It is translated as CASNGGGAGNTIYF. Drawing the rest from reference TRBV28 and TRBJ1-3, the complete variable domain is DVKVTQSSRYLVKRTGEKVFLECVQDMDHENMFWYRQDPGLGLRLIYFSYDVKMKEKGDIPEGYSVSREKKERFSLILESASTNQTSMYLCASNGGGAGNTIYFGEGSWLTVV.

The genes are TRBV9 and TRBJ1-2, with 11 bases lining up with TRBD1. V lost 3 bases, J lost 4 bases, and 8 bases stayed unmatched. The CDR3 length is 16 residues. Germline CDR1 SGDLS, CDR2 YYNGEE. CDR3 protein: CASSAGTGGGGYGYTF. CDR3 nucleotide sequence: TGTGCCAGCAGCGCAGGGACAGGGGGTGGAGGCTATGGCTACACCTTC.

The chain combines TRBV7-2 with TRBJ2-5; TRBD1 might be the D (5 bases). Germline lookup yields CDR1 SGHTA and CDR2 FQGNSA. Deletions cut 4 bases from V and 5 bases from J, with 17 bases between. The CDR3 is 15 residues long. The CDR3 reads CASSSAQVYGETQYF. The CDR3 bases are TGTGCCAGCAGCTCAGCACAGGTGTACGGGGAGACCCAGTACTTC.

This chain uses TRBV7-6 with TRBJ1-2; D possibly corresponds to TRBD1 (6 bases). Germline V CDR1 and CDR2: SGHVS, FNYEAQ. The CDR3 has 13 residues. V gave up 3 bases and J gave up 3 bases, with 8 bases separating them. CDR3: CASSFGGDYGYTF. DNA for the CDR3: TGTGCCAGCAGCTTCGGGGGCGACTATGGCTACACCTTC.

The chain combines TRBV29-1 with TRBJ2-5; tentative D call: TRBD1 (5 bases). This CDR3 contains 12 residues. V was cut by 5 bases and J by 1 base, with 8 bases left in between. Germline CDR1 is SQVTM and CDR2 is ANQGSEA. The CDR3 nucleotides read TGCAGCGTTATGGACACCCAAGAGACCCAGTACTTC. This codes for CSVMDTQETQYF.

The rearrangement joins TRBV7-9 to TRBJ2-7; weak D call: TRBD2 (6 bases). The CDR3 sequence is 12 residues long. Germline CDR1 SEHNR, CDR2 FQNEAQ (reference sequence). The germline V and J ends were trimmed by 5 bases and 3 bases, with 8 bases remaining between them. Written as DNA, the CDR3 is TGTGCCAGCAGCGGAGGGAGCTACGAGCAGTACTTC. This translates into CASSGGSYEQYF.

This chain connects TRBV11-2 to TRBJ2-6; D uncertain. Germline-derived CDR1 and CDR2 are SGHAT and FQNNGV. The CDR3 loop spans 15 amino acids. The V end lost 3 bases, the J end lost 0 bases, and 6 bases lay between the germline ends. This CDR3 reads CASSFVASGANVLTF. The CDR3 bases are TGTGCCAGCAGCTTCGTTGCCTCTGGGGCCAACGTCCTGACTTTC. Filled out from reference TRBV11-2 and TRBJ2-6, the complete variable domain reads EAGVAQSPRYKIIEKRQSVAFWCNPISGHATLYWYQQILGQGPKLLIQFQNNGVVDDSQLPKDRFSAERLKGVDSTLKIQPAKLEDSAVYLCASSFVASGANVLTFGAGSRLTVL.